This T cell receptor beta chain comes out of a study of PD-1 blockade in mismatch repair-deficient tumors. Study results and limitations: Tumor-resident clones, often undetectable pretreatment in blood, expanded then contracted after pembrolizumab.

Repertoires were generated with immunoSEQ multiplex PCR, while TCRdb's copy carries only in-frame clones and drops some. This table has over 30,000 clones, 80% appearing once. Unmatched junction bases numbered 9, after V lost 0 bases and J lost 10 bases. The CDR3 is 16 residues long. Germline CDR1 reads SQVTM; CDR2 reads ANQGSEA. To note about this clone: The antigen is undetermined.

V usage is TRBV29-1 and J usage is TRBJ2-1; TRBD2 aligns across 13 bases. This material consisted of PBMCs, taken less than 7 weeks after starting pembrolizumab. This TCR derives from an adult with mismatch repair-deficient cancer. CDR3 sequence reads: CSVEDHRLAGGREQFF. CDR3 coding DNA: TGCAGCGTTGAAGATCATCGACTAGCGGGAGGCCGGGAGCAGTTCTTC.